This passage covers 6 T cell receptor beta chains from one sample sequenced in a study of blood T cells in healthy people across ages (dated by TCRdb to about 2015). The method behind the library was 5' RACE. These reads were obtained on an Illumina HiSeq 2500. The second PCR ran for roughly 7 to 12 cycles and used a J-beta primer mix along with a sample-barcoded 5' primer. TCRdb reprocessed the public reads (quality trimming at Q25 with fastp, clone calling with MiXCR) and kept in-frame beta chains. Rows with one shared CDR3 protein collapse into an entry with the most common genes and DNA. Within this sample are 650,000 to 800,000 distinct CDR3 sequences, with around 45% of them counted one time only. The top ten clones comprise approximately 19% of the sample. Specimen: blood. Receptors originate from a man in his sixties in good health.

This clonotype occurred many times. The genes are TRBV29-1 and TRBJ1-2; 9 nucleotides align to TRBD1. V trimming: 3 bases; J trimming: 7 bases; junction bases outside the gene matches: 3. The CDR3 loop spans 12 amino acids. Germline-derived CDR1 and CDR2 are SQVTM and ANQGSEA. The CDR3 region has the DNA TGCAGCGTTGAGGACAGGGGTGTTGGCTACACCTTC. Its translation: CSVEDRGVGYTF.

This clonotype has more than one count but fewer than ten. For the CDR3, the DNA is TGTGCCAGCAGAAAGGACAGGGGAGGGATGGGTAGTAGGGAGACCCAGTACTTC. Translated, it gives CASRKDRGGMGSRETQYF. J is TRBJ2-5 and V is TRBV27; 9 nucleotides match TRBD1. The CDR3 contains 18 residues. The germline CDR1 and CDR2 sequences are MNHEY and SMNVEV (reference sequence). Trimming took 6 bases from V and 5 from J; bases not matched to a gene: 19.

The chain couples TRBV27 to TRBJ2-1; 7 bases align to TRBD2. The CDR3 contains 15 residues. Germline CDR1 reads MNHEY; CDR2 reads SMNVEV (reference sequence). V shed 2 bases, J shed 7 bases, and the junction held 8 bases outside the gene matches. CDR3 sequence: CASSLTNGGENEQFF. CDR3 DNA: TGTGCCAGCAGTTTAACCAATGGGGGGGAAAATGAGCAGTTCTTC.

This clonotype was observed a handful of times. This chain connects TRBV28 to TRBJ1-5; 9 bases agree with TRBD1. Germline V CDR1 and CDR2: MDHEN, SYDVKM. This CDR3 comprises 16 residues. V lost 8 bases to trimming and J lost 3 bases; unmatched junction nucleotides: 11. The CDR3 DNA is TGTGCCAGCGGTACTTGGGGACAGGGCTTCAATCAGCCCCAGCATTTT. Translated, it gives CASGTWGQGFNQPQHF. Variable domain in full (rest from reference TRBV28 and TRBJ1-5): DVKVTQSSRYLVKRTGEKVFLECVQDMDHENMFWYRQDPGLGLRLIYFSYDVKMKEKGDIPEGYSVSREKKERFSLILESASTNQTSMYLCASGTWGQGFNQPQHFGDGTRLSIL.

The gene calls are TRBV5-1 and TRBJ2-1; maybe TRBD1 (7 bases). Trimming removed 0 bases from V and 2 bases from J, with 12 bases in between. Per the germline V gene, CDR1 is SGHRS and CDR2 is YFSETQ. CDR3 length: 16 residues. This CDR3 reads CASSLAGGMPYNEQFF. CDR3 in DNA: TGCGCCAGCAGCTTGGCAGGGGGGATGCCCTACAATGAGCAGTTCTTC.

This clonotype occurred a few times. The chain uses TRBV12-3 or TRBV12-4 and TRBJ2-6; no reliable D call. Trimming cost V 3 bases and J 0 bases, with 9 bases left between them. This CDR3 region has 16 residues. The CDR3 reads CASSLARSSGANVLTF. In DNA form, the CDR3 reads TGTGCCAGCAGTTTGGCCAGAAGCTCTGGGGCCAACGTCCTGACTTTC.